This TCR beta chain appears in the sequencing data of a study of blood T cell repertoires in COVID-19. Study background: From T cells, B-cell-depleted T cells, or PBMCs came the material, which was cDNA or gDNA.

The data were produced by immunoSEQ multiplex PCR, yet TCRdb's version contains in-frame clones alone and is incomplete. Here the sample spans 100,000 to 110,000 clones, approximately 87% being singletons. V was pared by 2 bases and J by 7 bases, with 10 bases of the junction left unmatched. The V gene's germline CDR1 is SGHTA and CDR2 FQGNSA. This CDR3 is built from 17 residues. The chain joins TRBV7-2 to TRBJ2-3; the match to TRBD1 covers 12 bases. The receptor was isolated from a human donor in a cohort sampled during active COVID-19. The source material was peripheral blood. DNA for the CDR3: TGTGCCAGCAGCTTACTCTTTTCGGGACAGGGGGCGAATACGCAGTATTTT. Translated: CASSLLFSGQGANTQYF.